These 16 T cell receptor beta chains were all obtained from the same sample, sequenced in a study of shared clonotypes between healthy human individuals. Data came from immunoSEQ multiplex PCR; TCRdb stores just in-frame clones and leaves some out. Among millions of clones listed, 85% to 95% were seen once. Sample: naive CD4+ T cells sorted from blood. Documented subset: CD45RA+ positively selected. The source of these receptors is a man between 18 and 29 years old in good health.

This chain links TRBV28 with TRBJ2-1, with D perhaps matching TRBD2 (7 bases). This CDR3 region has 15 residues. Germline V gene data show CDR1 as MDHEN and CDR2 as SYDVKM. DNA of the CDR3: TGTGCTAGCGGGTCCACAGGGCGAGTTATTGGTGAGCAGTTCTTC. Residues: CASGSTGRVIGEQFF.

This rearrangement joins TRBV30 to TRBJ2-3; D gene unclear. V lost 0 bases and J lost 1, with 5 bases in between. Germline V CDR1 and CDR2: GTSNPN, SVGIG (reference sequence). The CDR3 totals 13 residues. CDR3 nucleotide sequence: TGTGCCTGGAGTGTAACGCGCACAGATACGCAGTATTTT. Encoded protein: CAWSVTRTDTQYF.

V gene TRBV10-3 combines with J gene TRBJ2-3; no definite D call. V lost 2 bases, J lost 6 bases, and 6 bases lay in between. CDR3 length: 12 amino acids. The germline CDR1 and CDR2 sequences are ENHRY and SYGVKD. The CDR3 DNA follows: TGTGCCATCAGTGAGCAGAAGGATACGCAGTATTTT. Translation gives CAISEQKDTQYF.

V usage is TRBV5-1 and J usage is TRBJ2-7, with TRBD1 matching 8 bases. CDR3 length: 13 amino acids. The V segment lost 5 bases and the J segment 4 bases; nucleotides outside the gene matches: 5. Looked up from germline, CDR1 is SGHRS and CDR2 is YFSETQ. The CDR3 region has the DNA TGCGCCAGCAGGGACAGGGTGTTTTACGAGCAGTACTTC. Its protein is CASRDRVFYEQYF.

The chain has TRBV19 and TRBJ2-7; no reliable D call. Germline V gene lookup returns CDR1 LNHDA and CDR2 SQIVND (reference sequence). V was cut by 5 bases and J by 2 bases, with 10 bases left in between. The CDR3 spans 13 residues. CDR3 nucleotide sequence: TGTGCCAGTAGTCCCTACGGAACCTACGAGCAGTACTTC. As protein: CASSPYGTYEQYF.

The chain has TRBV4-3 and TRBJ2-3; 8 nucleotides line up with TRBD2. CDR3 length equals 18 residues. With V trimmed by 4 bases and J by 4 bases, 16 bases remained unmatched. The germline CDR1 and CDR2 sequences are LGHNA and YSLEER. CDR3 sequence (DNA): TGCGCCAGCAGCCCGCGGAGTATGGAGCGGGAGAGCGCAGATACGCAGTATTTT. This translates into CASSPRSMERESADTQYF.

As regards this clone: Other DNA sequences in this sample translate to the same CDR3. This sequence joins TRBV19 and TRBJ1-5; D is unresolved. This CDR3 contains 13 residues. The germline V gene has CDR1 LNHDA and CDR2 SQIVND (reference sequence). V lost 3 bases, J lost 3 bases, and 6 bases lay in between. The CDR3 spells CASSITANQPQHF. The CDR3 nucleotides read TGTGCCAGTAGTATTACGGCCAATCAGCCCCAGCATTTT.

This chain links TRBV19 with TRBJ2-2; 7 nucleotides agree with TRBD1. Germline-derived CDR1 and CDR2 are LNHDA and SQIVND (reference sequence). The CDR3 length is 15 residues. J was trimmed by 0 bases and V by 10 bases; bases with no gene match: 8. The CDR3 sequence: CATSPTGTNTGELFF. The CDR3 DNA follows: TGTGCCACATCTCCGACAGGGACGAACACCGGGGAGCTGTTTTTT. The full variable domain, with the rest looked up from reference TRBV19 and TRBJ2-2, is DGGITQSPKYLFRKEGQNVTLSCEQNLNHDAMYWYRQDPGQGLRLIYYSQIVNDFQKGDIAEGYSVSREKKESFPLTVTSAQKNPTAFYLCATSPTGTNTGELFFGEGSRLTVL.

V usage is TRBV30 and J usage is TRBJ2-2; D assignment may be TRBD1 or TRBD2 (5 bases each). V dropped 4 bases and J dropped 1 base, with 7 bases sitting between them. The germline V gene has CDR1 GTSNPN and CDR2 SVGIG (reference sequence). The CDR3 runs 13 residues. This CDR3 reads CAWTGGNTGELFF. Here the CDR3 DNA reads TGTGCCTGGACTGGGGGGAACACCGGGGAGCTGTTTTTT.

The chain couples TRBV19 to TRBJ1-5; D perhaps matches TRBD1 (6 bases). Germline V gene lookup returns CDR1 LNHDA and CDR2 SQIVND (reference sequence). V dropped 7 bases and J dropped 1 base, with 14 bases sitting between them. CDR3 size: 15 residues. The CDR3 region has the DNA TGTGCCAGTACCCCTGGGGGGCCCAGCAATCAGCCCCAGCATTTT. Translated, it gives CASTPGGPSNQPQHF.

V usage is TRBV6-1 and J usage is TRBJ1-6; 8 nucleotides align to TRBD1. The CDR3 contains 14 residues. V shed 10 bases, J shed 0 bases, and the junction held 2 bases outside the gene matches. The germline V gene has CDR1 MNHNS and CDR2 SASEGT. The CDR3 here is CAITGGSYNSPLHF. The CDR3 DNA sequence: TGTGCCATTACAGGGGGCTCCTATAATTCACCCCTCCACTTT.

Note on this clone: Within the sample, other DNA sequences also encode this same CDR3. V usage is TRBV5-1 and J usage is TRBJ2-7; 11 bases map to TRBD2. Losses at the gene ends were 4 bases for V and 0 bases for J; bases not matched to a gene: 6. From germline, CDR1 is SGHRS and CDR2 YFSETQ. The CDR3 has 16 amino acids. The CDR3 protein is CASSPGTSGLSYEQYF. The CDR3 coding sequence is TGCGCCAGCAGCCCAGGGACTAGCGGACTCTCCTACGAGCAGTACTTC.

The chain links TRBV6-1 to TRBJ2-7; D is uncertain. The CDR3 has 11 residues. The germline V gene has CDR1 MNHNS and CDR2 SASEGT. The V gene lost 7 bases and the J gene lost 0 bases, with 4 bases spanning the gap. The CDR3 here is CASTLSYEQYF. The CDR3, as DNA: TGTGCCAGCACCCTCTCCTACGAGCAGTACTTC.

CDR3 nucleotides: TGTGCCAGCAGGGGACAGGGAGACTTCTACTCTGGAAACACCATATATTTT. Translated: CASRGQGDFYSGNTIYF. The chain uses TRBV6-9 and TRBJ1-3, with TRBD1 identical over 9 bases. CDR3 length: 17 amino acids. The germline CDR1 and CDR2 sequences are MNHGY and SVAAGI. The V and J ends lost 6 bases and 0 bases, in that order; junction bases with no gene match: 9.

V gene TRBV10-3 combines with J gene TRBJ1-2; D might be TRBD1 (6 bases). Trimming removed 7 bases from V and 3 bases from J, with 15 bases in between. The germline gives CDR1 ENHRY, CDR2 SYGVKD. The CDR3 totals 14 residues. The CDR3 DNA sequence: TGTGCCATCAATCTTTCAGGGGAAGACTATGGCTACACCTTC. Protein: CAINLSGEDYGYTF.

CDR3 sequence reads: CASTSGGSGANVLTF. Here the CDR3 DNA reads TGTGCCAGCACCTCAGGGGGCTCTGGGGCCAACGTCCTGACTTTC. V and J are TRBV6-5 and TRBJ2-6; 7 bases are shared with TRBD1. The CDR3 loop spans 15 amino acids. CDR1 is MNHEY and CDR2 is SVGAGI in the germline V gene. Trimming took 7 bases from V and 0 from J; bases not matched to a gene: 3.